Presented here are 11 T cell receptor beta chains from one specimen sequenced in a study of regulatory dendritic cells for organ transplantation. Some clones are missing from TCRdb's copy, which holds only in-frame ones; the method was immunoSEQ multiplex PCR. Of 35,000 to 40,000 clones in the sample, about nine tenths are singletons; the top ten hold about 0.11%. Material: naive CD8+ T cells from blood. As for subset: CD45RA+ naive T cells. These receptors all come from a human donor in good health.

The rearrangement uses TRBV30 and TRBJ2-3, with 9 nucleotides matching TRBD1. V lost 3 bases to trimming and J lost 3 bases; unmatched junction nucleotides: 7. Germline CDR1 and CDR2: GTSNPN and SVGIG (reference sequence). CDR3 size: 15 residues. The DNA of the CDR3 is TGTGCCTGGAGAGTCGGGACAGGGATTACAGATACGCAGTATTTT. Its translation is CAWRVGTGITDTQYF.

V is TRBV6-5 and J is TRBJ2-3, with 8 bases lining up with TRBD1. There are 16 residues in the CDR3. The V gene end was trimmed by 3 bases and the J gene end by 6 bases; junction bases not matched to a gene: 11. The germline V gene encodes CDR1 MNHEY and CDR2 SVGAGI. In DNA, the CDR3 is TGTGCCAGCAGTTATGATCCCCAGGGGGACAGGGATACGCAGTATTTT. Residues: CASSYDPQGDRDTQYF.

The chain carries TRBV28 and TRBJ2-7; 7 bases match TRBD1. CDR1 is MDHEN and CDR2 is SYDVKM in the germline V gene. The trim removed 5 bases at V and 1 base at J, leaving 5 bases unmatched. This CDR3 is 14 amino acids long. DNA of the CDR3: TGTGCCAGCAGTGACCCAGGGGGTTCCTACGAGCAGTACTTC. It encodes CASSDPGGSYEQYF. The variable domain in full, completed from reference TRBV28 and TRBJ2-7, reads DVKVTQSSRYLVKRTGEKVFLECVQDMDHENMFWYRQDPGLGLRLIYFSYDVKMKEKGDIPEGYSVSREKKERFSLILESASTNQTSMYLCASSDPGGSYEQYFGPGTRLTVT.

The chain recombines TRBV27 with TRBJ2-1, with D hard to call. Looked up from germline, CDR1 is MNHEY and CDR2 is SMNVEV (reference sequence). Trimming pared 0 bases from V and 5 bases from J, leaving 5 bases between. This CDR3 region has 13 residues. CDR3 coding DNA: TGTGCCAGCAGTTTATCCCCCGACAATGAGCAGTTCTTC. It specifies CASSLSPDNEQFF.

The chain combines TRBV7-6 with TRBJ2-5, with TRBD2 identical over 9 bases. Losses at the gene ends were 3 bases for V and 9 bases for J; bases not matched to a gene: 2. Per germline, CDR1 SGHVS and CDR2 FNYEAQ. The CDR3 sequence is 12 residues long. The CDR3 sequence: CASSLGGGAQYF. The CDR3 DNA reads as TGTGCCAGCAGCTTGGGCGGGGGGGCCCAGTACTTC.

The J gene is TRBJ2-6, the V gene TRBV2; the D gene is possibly TRBD2 (6 bases). The V end was cut by 7 bases, the J end by 0 bases, with 19 bases between. Germline-derived CDR1 and CDR2 are SNHLY and FYNNEI. CDR3 size: 18 residues. CDR3 nucleotides: TGTGCCAGCATACTCCTGGAGGGCAGTCGCTCTGGGGCCAACGTCCTGACTTTC. Protein: CASILLEGSRSGANVLTF.

This clone was seen just once. The chain has TRBV29-1 and TRBJ2-7; possibly TRBD1 for D (5 bases). Germline V gene data show CDR1 as SQVTM and CDR2 as ANQGSEA. Trimming removed 6 bases at V and 0 bases at J, with 15 bases between. There are 14 residues in the CDR3. This CDR3 reads CSVGRLGGSYEQYF. The CDR3 nucleotides are TGCAGCGTGGGGCGTTTGGGCGGCTCCTACGAGCAGTACTTC.

V is TRBV11-1 and J is TRBJ2-1, with D possibly matching TRBD1 (6 bases). Trimming stripped 5 bases from V and 2 bases from J, with 16 bases between. Germline V gives CDR1 SGHAT, CDR2 FQDESV (reference sequence). CDR3 length: 16 amino acids. This CDR3 reads CASSPWDQGTYNEQFF. The CDR3 DNA reads TGTGCCAGCAGCCCATGGGATCAGGGGACCTACAATGAGCAGTTCTTC.

V is TRBV4-3 and J is TRBJ2-2; TRBD2 is a possible D gene (6 bases). Germline lookup yields CDR1 LGHNA and CDR2 YSLEER. CDR3 length: 16 residues. V was cut by 3 bases and J by 7 bases, with 18 bases left in between. Here the CDR3 DNA reads TGCGCCAGCAGCCAGACTTGGAGCCTGGGGGGCGGGGAGCTGTTTTTT. Protein product: CASSQTWSLGGGELFF.

The V gene is TRBV27, the J gene TRBJ2-1; D is undetermined. The germline V gene encodes CDR1 MNHEY and CDR2 SMNVEV (reference sequence). V lost 8 bases to trimming and J lost 2 bases, with 22 bases between them. The CDR3 has 17 residues. CDR3 DNA sequence: TGTGCCAGCGCCCGAACCCCAAAGCCTACCGCCTACAATGAGCAGTTCTTC. As protein: CASARTPKPTAYNEQFF.

The genes are TRBV9 and TRBJ1-1, with D possibly matching TRBD1 (6 bases). V was trimmed by 3 bases and J by 0 bases, leaving 9 bases between them. The CDR3 is 14 amino acids. Germline values: CDR1 SGDLS, CDR2 YYNGEE. The CDR3 sequence: CASSADRLNTEAFF. CDR3 sequence (DNA): TGTGCCAGCAGCGCCGACAGGTTGAACACTGAAGCTTTCTTT.